The 25 T cell receptor beta chains in this list originate from one sample, sequenced in a study of CD8+ T cells in alopecia areata. Sequencing used cDNA as its template, made by extracting RNA and reverse transcribing it. Profiling relied on immunoSEQ multiplex PCR, and the TCRdb table lists in-frame clones only, not all of them. The sample lists over 150,000 clones, 58% occurring once. Treatment meaning: oral pan-JAK inhibitor, 5-10 mg twice daily. This specimen consisted of CD4+ T cells sorted from blood, obtained at week 24, from a patient treated with tofacitinib. The receptors originated from a human donor with alopecia areata.

V usage is TRBV11-1 and J usage is TRBJ1-1; D is uncertain. There are 14 residues in the CDR3. The germline gives CDR1 SGHAT, CDR2 FQDESV (reference sequence). Trimming removed 5 bases at V and 1 base at J, with 11 bases between. The CDR3 coding sequence is TGTGCCAGCAGCACAAAGCGGGGGAACACTGAAGCTTTCTTT. This encodes CASSTKRGNTEAFF.

The chain has TRBV5-1 and TRBJ2-5; D gene ambiguous. Germline V gene data show CDR1 as SGHRS and CDR2 as YFSETQ. The CDR3 covers 13 residues. Trimming took 3 bases from V and 4 from J, leaving 10 bases between them. The CDR3 DNA is TGCGCCAGCAGCTGGGTTGAGAGAGAGACCCAGTACTTC. It codes for CASSWVERETQYF.

The J gene is TRBJ2-3, the V gene TRBV25-1; possibly TRBD2 for D (5 bases). Germline CDR1 MGHDK, CDR2 SYGVNS. V was pared by 1 base and J by 0 bases, with 8 bases between. The CDR3 consists of 15 residues. This CDR3 is CASSEWGASTDTQYF. The CDR3 coding sequence is TGTGCCAGCAGTGAATGGGGAGCTAGCACAGATACGCAGTATTTT. Full variable domain (outside the CDR3, taken from reference TRBV25-1 and TRBJ2-3): EADIYQTPRYLVIGTGKKITLECSQTMGHDKMYWYQQDPGMELHLIHYSYGVNSTEKGDLSSESTVSRIRTEHFPLTLESARPSHTSQYLCASSEWGASTDTQYFGPGTRLTVL.

This chain links TRBV10-3 with TRBJ2-1, with TRBD2 matching 11 bases. Losses at the gene ends were 7 bases for V and 6 bases for J; bases not matched to a gene: 8. The CDR3 totals 15 residues. Germline values: CDR1 ENHRY, CDR2 SYGVKD. DNA for the CDR3: TGTGCCATCACTCCACTAGCGGGAGAGGGCAATGAGCAGTTCTTC. Translated, it gives CAITPLAGEGNEQFF.

This rearrangement joins TRBV28 to TRBJ2-6; D not certain. V was clipped by 10 bases and J by 0 bases, with 13 bases between them. The CDR3 has 15 residues. Germline lookup yields CDR1 MDHEN and CDR2 SYDVKM. CDR3 protein: CATATASSGANVLTF. The CDR3 nucleotides are TGTGCCACCGCGACTGCGAGCTCTGGGGCCAACGTCCTGACTTTC. Full variable domain (remainder filled in from reference TRBV28 and TRBJ2-6): DVKVTQSSRYLVKRTGEKVFLECVQDMDHENMFWYRQDPGLGLRLIYFSYDVKMKEKGDIPEGYSVSREKKERFSLILESASTNQTSMYLCATATASSGANVLTFGAGSRLTVL.

This clone was seen many times. The V gene is TRBV29-1, the J gene TRBJ1-2; TRBD1 matches at 8 bases. V was pared by 6 bases and J by 5 bases, with 8 bases of the junction left unmatched. Germline lookup yields CDR1 SQVTM and CDR2 ANQGSEA. There are 13 residues in the CDR3. CDR3 loop: CSVKDRVGYGYTF. CDR3 DNA: TGCAGCGTGAAGGACAGGGTGGGGTATGGCTACACCTTC.

This chain links TRBV28 with TRBJ1-1; D perhaps matches TRBD1 (6 bases). Germline values: CDR1 MDHEN, CDR2 SYDVKM. There are 15 residues in the CDR3. V was cut by 5 bases and J by 3 bases, with 16 bases left in between. CDR3 region: CASSPLGHGDTEAFF. CDR3 DNA: TGTGCCAGCAGTCCCCTGGGACACGGGGACACTGAAGCTTTCTTT.

DNA for the CDR3: TGTGCCTGGAGTACGATTCGACAGGAGCACTATGGCTACACCTTC. Its protein is CAWSTIRQEHYGYTF. The chain links TRBV30 to TRBJ1-2; possible D gene TRBD1, 6 bases. The germline CDR1 and CDR2 sequences are GTSNPN and SVGIG (reference sequence). CDR3 size: 15 residues. V was pared by 2 bases and J by 3 bases, with 16 bases between.

This clone was detected a few times. This sequence joins TRBV11-2 and TRBJ2-7; the D gene is possibly TRBD1 (6 bases). The germline gives CDR1 SGHAT, CDR2 FQNNGV. The CDR3 has 15 residues. Trimming shortened V by 4 bases and J by 2 bases, and 15 bases separated the two germline ends. The CDR3 DNA is TGTGCCAGCAGCTCACAGGGCAGGGTGGCCTACGAGCAGTACTTC. It yields the protein CASSSQGRVAYEQYF.

The V gene is TRBV29-1, the J gene TRBJ2-3, with D perhaps TRBD2 (5 bases). Germline V CDR1 and CDR2: SQVTM, ANQGSEA. This CDR3 comprises 16 residues. The V end was cut by 5 bases, the J end by 2 bases, with 20 bases between. The CDR3 loop reads CSVLSPSWSPTDTQYF. The DNA of the CDR3 is TGCAGCGTTCTCTCTCCTAGCTGGTCGCCCACAGATACGCAGTATTTT.

This clone was observed a few times. The chain couples TRBV19 to TRBJ1-1, with unresolved D. The CDR3 is 13 residues long. Germline V gives CDR1 LNHDA, CDR2 SQIVND (reference sequence). V was trimmed by 5 bases and J by 3 bases, leaving 10 bases between them. CDR3 amino acids: CASSAGMDTEAFF. The CDR3 nucleotides are TGTGCCAGTAGTGCGGGGATGGACACTGAAGCTTTCTTT.

The chain employs TRBV9 and TRBJ2-2; D remains ambiguous. The V end was cut by 1 base, the J end by 5 bases, with 9 bases between. This CDR3 has 14 residues. Germline CDR1 and CDR2: SGDLS and YYNGEE. The CDR3 DNA follows: TGTGCCAGCAGCGTAAAGATAGGGACCGGGGAGCTGTTTTTT. It specifies CASSVKIGTGELFF.

This chain uses TRBV20-1 with TRBJ2-3; no clear D gene. The ends were cut back, 3 bases at V and 13 bases at J, with 11 bases in the middle. Germline V gives CDR1 DFQATT, CDR2 SNEGSKA (reference sequence). This CDR3 is built from 10 residues. CDR3 in amino acids: CSASLRREYF. The CDR3 nucleotides are TGCAGTGCTAGCCTTAGACGCGAGTATTTT.

Here the CDR3 DNA reads TGTGCCTGGAGTCAGGGCCTCAATCAGCCCCAGCATTTT. Its translation: CAWSQGLNQPQHF. The chain joins TRBV30 to TRBJ1-5; D possibly corresponds to TRBD1 (5 bases). Trimming removed 2 bases from V and 3 bases from J, with 8 bases in between. Germline V lookup: CDR1 GTSNPN, CDR2 SVGIG (reference sequence). CDR3 length: 13 amino acids.

The chain joins TRBV4-3 to TRBJ1-6; unclear D gene. CDR3 length equals 13 residues. Germline CDR1 LGHNA, CDR2 YSLEER. Trimming left V 0 bases short and J 9 bases short, with 6 bases between. In DNA, the CDR3 is TGCGCCAGCAGCCAAGATGGGTCTTCACCCCTCCACTTT. Translated: CASSQDGSSPLHF.

J is TRBJ1-1 and V is TRBV2, with unresolved D. This CDR3 region has 14 residues. The germline gives CDR1 SNHLY, CDR2 FYNNEI. With 10 bases removed from V and 4 bases from J, the gap between germline ends came to 19 bases. The CDR3 is CATHRAPEGTEAFF. The CDR3 bases are TGTGCCACCCACCGGGCCCCCGAGGGCACTGAAGCTTTCTTT.

The rearrangement uses TRBV5-1 and TRBJ2-2, with 7 bases lining up with TRBD1. Looked up from germline, CDR1 is SGHRS and CDR2 is YFSETQ. V lost 4 bases, J lost 4 bases, and 4 bases stayed unmatched. The CDR3 consists of 14 residues. Here the CDR3 reads CASSDRVGTGELFF. As DNA, the CDR3 is TGCGCCAGCAGCGACAGGGTGGGCACCGGGGAGCTGTTTTTT.

This clone was seen a handful of times. The CDR3: CASSFQGDTGELFF. The CDR3 coding sequence is TGTGCCAGCAGTTTTCAGGGGGACACCGGGGAGCTGTTTTTT. This chain joins TRBV27 and TRBJ2-2, with 7 positions matching TRBD1. The CDR3 has 14 amino acids. V shed 3 bases, J shed 3 bases, and the junction held 1 base outside the gene matches. The germline gives CDR1 MNHEY, CDR2 SMNVEV (reference sequence).

This clone was observed a few times. The gene calls are TRBV5-1 and TRBJ2-1; D is possibly TRBD2 (6 bases). Trimming left V 4 bases short and J 8 bases short, with 10 bases between. CDR1 is SGHRS, CDR2 YFSETQ, per germline. The CDR3 is made up of 12 amino acids. In nucleotides, the CDR3 is TGCGCCAGCAGCAGACTAGATTATGAGCAGTTCTTC. Translated, it gives CASSRLDYEQFF.

In this sample, this clone turned up a few times. This rearrangement joins TRBV29-1 to TRBJ2-7; the D gene is possibly TRBD2 (5 bases). The CDR3 runs 12 residues. Germline CDR1 SQVTM, CDR2 ANQGSEA. Trimming removed 6 bases at V and 3 bases at J, with 12 bases between. CDR3 sequence: CSVALDYYEQYF. The CDR3 DNA is TGCAGCGTCGCACTAGATTACTACGAGCAGTACTTC.

This clone was picked up a small number of times. The gene calls are TRBV7-2 and TRBJ1-4, with a tentative D call TRBD1 (5 bases). V lost 3 bases and J lost 0, with 5 bases in between. Germline CDR1 and CDR2: SGHTA and FQGNSA. CDR3 length equals 14 residues. The CDR3 is CASSLGATNEKLFF. In DNA, the CDR3 is TGTGCCAGCAGCTTGGGGGCAACTAATGAAAAACTGTTTTTT.

This clone was detected a few times. The chain carries TRBV28 and TRBJ2-1, with 11 bases fitting TRBD2. CDR1 and CDR2 (germline): MDHEN, SYDVKM. The CDR3 has 14 residues. The V gene end was trimmed by 6 bases and the J gene end by 6 bases; junction bases not matched to a gene: 4. CDR3 sequence reads: CASRSSGRANEQFF. CDR3 bases: TGTGCCAGCAGGAGTAGCGGGAGGGCCAATGAGCAGTTCTTC.

This sequence joins TRBV6-4 and TRBJ2-1, with D maybe TRBD2 (7 bases). The CDR3 length is 16 residues. The V gene lost 3 bases and the J gene lost 1 base, with 13 bases spanning the gap. Germline V gene sequence: CDR1 MRHNA, CDR2 SNTAGT. The CDR3 sequence is CASSERGGLSYNEQFF. CDR3 nucleotide sequence: TGTGCCAGCAGTGAAAGGGGGGGTTTATCCTACAATGAGCAGTTCTTC.

The chain is built from TRBV19 and TRBJ2-2, with D hard to call. V was trimmed by 8 bases and J by 1 base, leaving 5 bases between them. Germline V CDR1 and CDR2: LNHDA, SQIVND (reference sequence). The length of the CDR3 is 12 residues. CDR3: CASGVNTGELFF. Written as DNA, the CDR3 is TGTGCCAGTGGAGTGAACACCGGGGAGCTGTTTTTT.

The chain joins TRBV27 to TRBJ2-3, with 7 bases lining up with TRBD2. Germline values: CDR1 MNHEY, CDR2 SMNVEV (reference sequence). V gave up 3 bases and J gave up 10 bases; unmatched junction bases: 10. CDR3 length: 14 residues. This CDR3 is CASSFLGLPRAQYF. Written as DNA, the CDR3 is TGTGCCAGCAGTTTCCTGGGACTACCCAGGGCGCAGTATTTT.